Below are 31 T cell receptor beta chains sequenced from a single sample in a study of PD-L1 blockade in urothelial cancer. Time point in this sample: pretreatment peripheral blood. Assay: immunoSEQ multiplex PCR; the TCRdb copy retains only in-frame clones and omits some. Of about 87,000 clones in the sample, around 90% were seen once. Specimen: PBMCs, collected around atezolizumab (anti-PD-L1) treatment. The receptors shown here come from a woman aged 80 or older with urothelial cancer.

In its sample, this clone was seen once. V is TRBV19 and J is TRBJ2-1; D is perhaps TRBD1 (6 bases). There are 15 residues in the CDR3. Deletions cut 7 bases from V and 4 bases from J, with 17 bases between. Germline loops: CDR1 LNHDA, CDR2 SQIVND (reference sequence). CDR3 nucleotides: TGTGCCAGTACTCCAGGACAGTCATATTACAATGAGCAGTTCTTC. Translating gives CASTPGQSYYNEQFF.

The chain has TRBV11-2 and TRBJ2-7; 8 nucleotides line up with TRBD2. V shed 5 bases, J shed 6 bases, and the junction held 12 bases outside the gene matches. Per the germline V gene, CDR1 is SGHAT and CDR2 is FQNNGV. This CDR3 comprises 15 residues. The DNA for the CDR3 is TGTGCCAGCAGCACCTACCGGACTAGCAGGGCCGAGCAGTACTTC. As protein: CASSTYRTSRAEQYF. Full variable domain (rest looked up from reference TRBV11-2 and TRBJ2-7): EAGVAQSPRYKIIEKRQSVAFWCNPISGHATLYWYQQILGQGPKLLIQFQNNGVVDDSQLPKDRFSAERLKGVDSTLKIQPAKLEDSAVYLCASSTYRTSRAEQYFGPGTRLTVT.

The CDR3 DNA is TGTGCCAGCAGCGTAGGACCCTCCAGGACTAGGGCCCCCCTTAGCACAGATACGCAGTATTTT. This codes for CASSVGPSRTRAPLSTDTQYF. V and J are TRBV9 and TRBJ2-3; TRBD2 matches at 7 bases. Germline V CDR1 and CDR2: SGDLS, YYNGEE. The V and J ends lost 0 bases and 0 bases, in that order; junction bases with no gene match: 19. The CDR3 runs 21 residues.

CDR3 in DNA: TGTGCCAGCTCACACGGACACGGACTAGCGGGCCTCTCCTACGAGCAGTACTTC. Translation: CASSHGHGLAGLSYEQYF. V usage is TRBV18 and J usage is TRBJ2-7; 11 nucleotides match TRBD2. CDR1 is KGHSH, CDR2 LQKENI, per germline. The CDR3 has 18 amino acids. V dropped 4 bases and J dropped 0; count of bases not matched to a gene: 11.

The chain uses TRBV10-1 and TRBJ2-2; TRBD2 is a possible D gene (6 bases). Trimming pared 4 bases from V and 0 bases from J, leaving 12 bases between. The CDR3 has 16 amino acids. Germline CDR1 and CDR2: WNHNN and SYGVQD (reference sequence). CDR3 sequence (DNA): TGCGCCAGCAGTGTGACTAGGGGAGCGAACACCGGGGAGCTGTTTTTT. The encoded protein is CASSVTRGANTGELFF.

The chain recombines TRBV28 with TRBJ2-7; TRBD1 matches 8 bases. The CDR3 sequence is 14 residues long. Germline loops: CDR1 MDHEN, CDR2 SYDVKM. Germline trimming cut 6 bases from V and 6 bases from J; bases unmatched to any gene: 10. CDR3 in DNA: TGTGCCAGCAGGACCTCTGGACAGGGAAGCGAGCAGTACTTC. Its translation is CASRTSGQGSEQYF. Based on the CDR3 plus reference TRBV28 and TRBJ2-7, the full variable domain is DVKVTQSSRYLVKRTGEKVFLECVQDMDHENMFWYRQDPGLGLRLIYFSYDVKMKEKGDIPEGYSVSREKKERFSLILESASTNQTSMYLCASRTSGQGSEQYFGPGTRLTVT.

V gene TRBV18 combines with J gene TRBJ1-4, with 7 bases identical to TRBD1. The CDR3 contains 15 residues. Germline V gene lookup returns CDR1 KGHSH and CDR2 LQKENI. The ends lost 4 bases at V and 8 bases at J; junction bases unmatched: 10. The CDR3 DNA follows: TGTGCCAGCTCACTAGATGACAGGGCGGGCGAAAAACTGTTTTTT. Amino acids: CASSLDDRAGEKLFF. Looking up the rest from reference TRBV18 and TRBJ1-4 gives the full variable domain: NAGVMQNPRHLVRRRGQEARLRCSPMKGHSHVYWYRQLPEEGLKFMVYLQKENIIDESGMPKERFSAEFPKEGPSILRIQQVVRGDSAAYFCASSLDDRAGEKLFFGSGTQLSVL.

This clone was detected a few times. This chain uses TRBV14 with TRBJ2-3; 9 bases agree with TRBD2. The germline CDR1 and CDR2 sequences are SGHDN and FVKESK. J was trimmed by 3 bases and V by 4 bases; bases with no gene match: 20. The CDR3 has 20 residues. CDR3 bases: TGTGCCAGCAGCCCCTTAGGGAGGCTAGCGGGGAAGTTTAGGACAGATACGCAGTATTTT. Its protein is CASSPLGRLAGKFRTDTQYF.

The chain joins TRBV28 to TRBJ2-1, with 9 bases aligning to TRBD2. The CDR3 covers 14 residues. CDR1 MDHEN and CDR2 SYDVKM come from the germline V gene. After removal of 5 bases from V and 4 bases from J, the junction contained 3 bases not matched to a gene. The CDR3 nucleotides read TGTGCCAGCAGTCGACTAGCGGCATACAATGAGCAGTTCTTC. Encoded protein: CASSRLAAYNEQFF.

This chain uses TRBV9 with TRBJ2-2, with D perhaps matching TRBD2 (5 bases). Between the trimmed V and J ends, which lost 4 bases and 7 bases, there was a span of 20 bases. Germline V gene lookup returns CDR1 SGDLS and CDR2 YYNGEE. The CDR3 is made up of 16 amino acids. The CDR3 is CASSPRTTNSGGELFF. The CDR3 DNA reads TGTGCCAGCAGCCCGAGGACGACCAACAGCGGCGGGGAGCTGTTTTTT.

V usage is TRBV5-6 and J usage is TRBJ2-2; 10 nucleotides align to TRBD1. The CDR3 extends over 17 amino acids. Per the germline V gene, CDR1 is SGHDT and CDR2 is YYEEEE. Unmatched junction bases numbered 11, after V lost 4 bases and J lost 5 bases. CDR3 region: CASSPGTGEGWTGELFF. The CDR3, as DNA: TGTGCCAGCAGCCCCGGGACAGGGGAGGGCTGGACCGGGGAGCTGTTTTTT.

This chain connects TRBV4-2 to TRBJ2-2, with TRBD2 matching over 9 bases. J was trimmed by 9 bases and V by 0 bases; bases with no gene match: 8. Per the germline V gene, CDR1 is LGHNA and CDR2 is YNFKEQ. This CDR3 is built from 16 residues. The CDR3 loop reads CASSQDLNSGSRELFF. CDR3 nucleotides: TGTGCCAGCAGCCAAGACTTGAATAGCGGGAGCCGGGAGCTGTTTTTT.

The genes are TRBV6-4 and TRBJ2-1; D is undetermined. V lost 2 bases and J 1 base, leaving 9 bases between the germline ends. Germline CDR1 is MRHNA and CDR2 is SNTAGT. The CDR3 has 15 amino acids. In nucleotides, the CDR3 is TGTGCCAGCAGTGACAGCGCGGAGTCCTACAATGAGCAGTTCTTC. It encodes CASSDSAESYNEQFF.

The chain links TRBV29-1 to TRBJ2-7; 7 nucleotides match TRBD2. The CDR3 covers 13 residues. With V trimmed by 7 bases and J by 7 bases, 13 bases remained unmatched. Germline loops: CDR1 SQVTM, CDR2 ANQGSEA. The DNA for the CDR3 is TGCAGCGGGGGTTACGGGAGGTTGAAGGAGCAGTACTTC. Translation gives CSGGYGRLKEQYF.

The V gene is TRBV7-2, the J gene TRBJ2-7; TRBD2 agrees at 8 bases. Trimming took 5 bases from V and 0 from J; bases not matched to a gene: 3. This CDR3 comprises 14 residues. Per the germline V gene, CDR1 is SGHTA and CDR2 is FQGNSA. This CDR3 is CASSRGGTSYEQYF. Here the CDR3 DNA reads TGTGCCAGCAGCCGGGGGGGCACCTCCTACGAGCAGTACTTC.

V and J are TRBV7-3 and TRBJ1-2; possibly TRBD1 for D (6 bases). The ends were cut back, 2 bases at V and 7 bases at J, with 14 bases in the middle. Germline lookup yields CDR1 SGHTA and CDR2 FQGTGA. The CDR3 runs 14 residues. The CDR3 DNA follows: TGTGCCAGCAGCTTACGAGACAGGAGTTCTGGCTACACCTTC. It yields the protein CASSLRDRSSGYTF.

CDR3 in amino acids: CASSPRPGQRTNYGYTF. CDR3 in DNA: TGTGCCAGCAGCCCACGGCCGGGACAGAGAACTAACTATGGCTACACCTTC. The V and J genes are TRBV9 and TRBJ1-2; 7 nucleotides line up with TRBD1. CDR1 and CDR2 (germline): SGDLS, YYNGEE. V trimming: 4 bases; J trimming: 0 bases; junction bases outside the gene matches: 12. The CDR3 consists of 17 residues.

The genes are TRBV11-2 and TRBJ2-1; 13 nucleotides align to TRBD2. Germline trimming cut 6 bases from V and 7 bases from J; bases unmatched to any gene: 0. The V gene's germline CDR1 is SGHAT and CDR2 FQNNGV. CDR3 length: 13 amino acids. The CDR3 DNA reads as TGTGCCAGCAGGACTAGCGGGAGGAATGAGCAGTTCTTC. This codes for CASRTSGRNEQFF.

The CDR3 reads CASSVKAGAGFYEQYF. Written as DNA, the CDR3 is TGTGCCAGCAGCGTGAAAGCGGGAGCGGGGTTCTACGAGCAGTACTTC. The chain uses TRBV9 and TRBJ2-7; 8 positions match TRBD2. CDR1 and CDR2 from the germline V gene are SGDLS and YYNGEE. There are 16 residues in the CDR3. The V and J ends lost 2 bases and 3 bases, in that order; junction bases with no gene match: 10.

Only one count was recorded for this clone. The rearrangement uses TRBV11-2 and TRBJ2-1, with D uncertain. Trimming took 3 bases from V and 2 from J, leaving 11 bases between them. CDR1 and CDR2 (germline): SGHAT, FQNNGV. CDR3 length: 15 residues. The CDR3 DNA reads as TGTGCCAGCAGCTTCGACATCGGAACCTACAATGAGCAGTTCTTC. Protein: CASSFDIGTYNEQFF. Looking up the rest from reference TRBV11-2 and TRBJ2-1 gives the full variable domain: EAGVAQSPRYKIIEKRQSVAFWCNPISGHATLYWYQQILGQGPKLLIQFQNNGVVDDSQLPKDRFSAERLKGVDSTLKIQPAKLEDSAVYLCASSFDIGTYNEQFFGPGTRLTVL.

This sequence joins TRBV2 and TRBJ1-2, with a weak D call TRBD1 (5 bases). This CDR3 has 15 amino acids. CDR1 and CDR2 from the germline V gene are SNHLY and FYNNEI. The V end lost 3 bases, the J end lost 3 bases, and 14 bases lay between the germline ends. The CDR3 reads CASSDGGGLHYGYTF. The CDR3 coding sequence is TGTGCCAGCAGTGACGGGGGAGGGCTGCACTATGGCTACACCTTC.

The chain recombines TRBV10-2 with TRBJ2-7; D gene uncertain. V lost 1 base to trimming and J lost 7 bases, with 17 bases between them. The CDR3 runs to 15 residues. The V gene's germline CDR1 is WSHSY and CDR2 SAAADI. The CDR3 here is CASSEWVQPPREQYF. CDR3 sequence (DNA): TGCGCCAGCAGTGAGTGGGTGCAGCCCCCGAGGGAGCAGTACTTC.

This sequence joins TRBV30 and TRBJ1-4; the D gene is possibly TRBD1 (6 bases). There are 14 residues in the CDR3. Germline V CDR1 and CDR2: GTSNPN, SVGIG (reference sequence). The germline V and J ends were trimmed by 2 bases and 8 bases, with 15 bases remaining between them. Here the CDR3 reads CAWSRGAVEEKLFF. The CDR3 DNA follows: TGTGCCTGGAGTCGGGGGGCAGTGGAGGAAAAACTGTTTTTT.

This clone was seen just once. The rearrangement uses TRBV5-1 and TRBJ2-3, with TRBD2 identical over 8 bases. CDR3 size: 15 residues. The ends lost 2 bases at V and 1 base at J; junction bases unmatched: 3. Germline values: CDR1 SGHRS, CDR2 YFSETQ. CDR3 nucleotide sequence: TGCGCCAGCAGCTTCGGTAGCGGGGGCACAGATACGCAGTATTTT. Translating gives CASSFGSGGTDTQYF.

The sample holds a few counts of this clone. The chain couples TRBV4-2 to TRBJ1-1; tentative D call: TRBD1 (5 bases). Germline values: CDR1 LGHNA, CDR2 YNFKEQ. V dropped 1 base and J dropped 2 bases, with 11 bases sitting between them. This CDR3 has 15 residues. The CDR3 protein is CASSQVGAYNTEAFF. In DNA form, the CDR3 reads TGTGCCAGCAGCCAAGTTGGGGCTTACAACACTGAAGCTTTCTTT.

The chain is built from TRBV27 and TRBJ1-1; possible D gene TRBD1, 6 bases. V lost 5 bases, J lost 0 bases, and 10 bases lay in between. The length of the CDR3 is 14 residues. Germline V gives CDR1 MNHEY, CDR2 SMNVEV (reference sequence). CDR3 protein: CASSNRVLNTEAFF. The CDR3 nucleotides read TGTGCCAGCAGTAACAGGGTCTTGAACACTGAAGCTTTCTTT.

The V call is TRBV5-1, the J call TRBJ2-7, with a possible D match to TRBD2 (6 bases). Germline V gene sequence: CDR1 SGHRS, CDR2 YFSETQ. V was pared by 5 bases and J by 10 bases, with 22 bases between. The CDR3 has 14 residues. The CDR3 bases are TGCGCCAGCAGAAGAGCCCCCGGAGGGGACCCTCAGTACTTC. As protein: CASRRAPGGDPQYF.

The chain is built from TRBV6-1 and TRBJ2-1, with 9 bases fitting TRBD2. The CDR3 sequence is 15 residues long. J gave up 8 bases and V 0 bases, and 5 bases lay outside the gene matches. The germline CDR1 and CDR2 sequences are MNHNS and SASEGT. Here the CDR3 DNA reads TGTGCCAGCAGTGAAGCGGATAGCGGGAGCTATGAGCAGTTCTTC. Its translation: CASSEADSGSYEQFF.

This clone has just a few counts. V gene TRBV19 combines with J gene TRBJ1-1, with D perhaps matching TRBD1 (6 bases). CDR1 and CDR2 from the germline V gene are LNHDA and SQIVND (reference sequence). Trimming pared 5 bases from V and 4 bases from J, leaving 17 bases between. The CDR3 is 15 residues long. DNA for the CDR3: TGTGCCAGTAGTCCGCTAAAAGGGGGAGTCACTGAAGCTTTCTTT. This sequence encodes CASSPLKGGVTEAFF. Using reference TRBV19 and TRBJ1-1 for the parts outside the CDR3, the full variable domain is DGGITQSPKYLFRKEGQNVTLSCEQNLNHDAMYWYRQDPGQGLRLIYYSQIVNDFQKGDIAEGYSVSREKKESFPLTVTSAQKNPTAFYLCASSPLKGGVTEAFFGQGTRLTVV.

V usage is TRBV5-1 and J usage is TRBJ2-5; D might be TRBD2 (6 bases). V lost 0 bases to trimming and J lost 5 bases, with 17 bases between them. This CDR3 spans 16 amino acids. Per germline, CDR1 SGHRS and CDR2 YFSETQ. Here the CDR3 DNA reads TGCGCCAGCAGCTTGGCCGGAATAGCGGAGTCGGAGACCCAGTACTTC. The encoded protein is CASSLAGIAESETQYF.

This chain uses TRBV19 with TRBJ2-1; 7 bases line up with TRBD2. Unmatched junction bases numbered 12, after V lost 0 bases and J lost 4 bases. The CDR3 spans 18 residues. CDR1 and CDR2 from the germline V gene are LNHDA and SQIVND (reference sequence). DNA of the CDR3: TGTGCCAGTAGTATAGACCCGAGGAGAGCGGGGCCTTACAATGAGCAGTTCTTC. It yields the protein CASSIDPRRAGPYNEQFF. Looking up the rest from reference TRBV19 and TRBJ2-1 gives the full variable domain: DGGITQSPKYLFRKEGQNVTLSCEQNLNHDAMYWYRQDPGQGLRLIYYSQIVNDFQKGDIAEGYSVSREKKESFPLTVTSAQKNPTAFYLCASSIDPRRAGPYNEQFFGPGTRLTVL.